Listed here are 18 T cell receptor beta chains from one sample, sequenced in a study of blood T cell repertoires in COVID-19. Assay: immunoSEQ multiplex PCR; the TCRdb copy retains only in-frame clones and omits some. This sample has about 160,000 clones, with 80% to 90% found just once. The sample consisted of peripheral blood. These receptors were collected from a man between 40 and 49 years old with acute or convalescent COVID-19.

Here the CDR3 reads CASSSLLAGATDTQYF. CDR3 DNA sequence: TGCGCCAGCAGCTCACTCCTAGCGGGGGCCACAGATACGCAGTATTTT. V and J are TRBV5-1 and TRBJ2-3; the match to TRBD2 covers 10 bases. Germline loops: CDR1 SGHRS, CDR2 YFSETQ. V lost 3 bases and J lost 2; bases outside the gene matches: 6. The CDR3 totals 16 residues. Supplemented by reference TRBV5-1 and TRBJ2-3, the full variable domain reads KAGVTQTPRYLIKTRGQQVTLSCSPISGHRSVSWYQQTPGQGLQFLFEYFSETQRNKGNFPGRFSGRQFSNSRSEMNVSTLELGDSALYLCASSSLLAGATDTQYFGPGTRLTVL.

J is TRBJ1-6 and V is TRBV5-1, with 9 bases that match TRBD1. The CDR3 loop spans 14 amino acids. CDR1 is SGHRS, CDR2 YFSETQ, per germline. J gave up 7 bases and V 4 bases, and 3 bases lay outside the gene matches. This CDR3 reads CASSPGTGNSPLHF. DNA for the CDR3: TGCGCCAGCAGCCCCGGGACAGGGAATTCACCCCTCCACTTT.

The CDR3 sequence: CASSRRDRDTGELFF. The CDR3 nucleotides are TGTGCCAGCAGCCGGCGGGACAGGGACACCGGGGAGCTGTTTTTT. The chain joins TRBV9 to TRBJ2-2, with TRBD1 identical over 9 bases. The V and J ends lost 4 bases and 3 bases, in that order; junction bases with no gene match: 4. Looked up from germline, CDR1 is SGDLS and CDR2 is YYNGEE. This CDR3 contains 15 residues. The full variable domain, its missing parts supplied by reference TRBV9 and TRBJ2-2, is DSGVTQTPKHLITATGQRVTLRCSPRSGDLSVYWYQQSLDQGLQFLIQYYNGEERAKGNILERFSAQQFPDLHSELNLSSLELGDSALYFCASSRRDRDTGELFFGEGSRLTVL.

Only a few counts were recorded for this clone. The chain combines TRBV6-1 with TRBJ1-2, with 9 bases lining up with TRBD1. Germline V lookup: CDR1 MNHNS, CDR2 SASEGT. After removal of 3 bases from V and 4 bases from J, the junction contained 9 bases not matched to a gene. The CDR3 loop spans 16 amino acids. The CDR3 sequence is CASSDPNRGRLYGYTF. CDR3 sequence (DNA): TGTGCCAGCAGTGATCCGAACAGGGGGCGTCTCTATGGCTACACCTTC.

V and J are TRBV2 and TRBJ1-4; D is uncertain. V was trimmed by 0 bases and J by 14 bases, leaving 13 bases between them. Germline V CDR1 and CDR2: SNHLY, FYNNEI. The CDR3 spans 13 residues. The CDR3: CASSEAAAVRLFF. The CDR3 region has the DNA TGTGCCAGCAGTGAAGCGGCTGCAGTGAGGCTGTTTTTT.

The V call is TRBV9, the J call TRBJ2-5; the match to TRBD2 covers 7 bases. Germline trimming cut 4 bases from V and 5 bases from J; bases unmatched to any gene: 8. CDR3 length: 14 amino acids. CDR1 SGDLS and CDR2 YYNGEE come from the germline V gene. CDR3 DNA sequence: TGTGCCAGCAGCCCCCGACTAGCCGGGGAGACCCAGTACTTC. Amino acids: CASSPRLAGETQYF.

This chain links TRBV28 with TRBJ1-2; 9 nucleotides line up with TRBD1. J gave up 7 bases and V 7 bases, and 10 bases lay outside the gene matches. Germline V CDR1 and CDR2: MDHEN, SYDVKM. CDR3 length equals 14 residues. In nucleotides, the CDR3 is TGTGCCAGCACCCAACAGGGGGCGACGCGTGGCTACACCTTC. Protein: CASTQQGATRGYTF.

The gene calls are TRBV10-3 and TRBJ2-5, with D tentatively TRBD2 (5 bases). The CDR3 spans 12 residues. Germline values: CDR1 ENHRY, CDR2 SYGVKD. Trimming cost V 6 bases and J 5 bases, with 10 bases left between them. This chain's CDR3 is CAIRRPGETQYF. The CDR3 DNA is TGTGCCATCAGGAGGCCGGGGGAGACCCAGTACTTC.

V gene TRBV5-4 combines with J gene TRBJ1-1, with 7 bases lining up with TRBD1. The junction had 5 bases not matched to a gene; V was cut back by 2 bases and J by 1 base. The CDR3 totals 15 residues. CDR1 SGHNT and CDR2 YYREEE come from the germline V gene (reference sequence). CDR3 region: CASSFPTGKNTEAFF. CDR3 nucleotide sequence: TGTGCCAGCAGCTTTCCGACAGGGAAGAACACTGAAGCTTTCTTT. The variable domain in full, completed from reference TRBV5-4 and TRBJ1-1, reads ETGVTQSPTHLIKTRGQQVTLRCSSQSGHNTVSWYQQALGQGPQFIFQYYREEENGRGNFPPRFSGLQFPNYSSELNVNALELDDSALYLCASSFPTGKNTEAFFGQGTRLTVV.

The chain carries TRBV25-1 and TRBJ1-5; a possible D gene is TRBD1 (5 bases). Looked up from germline, CDR1 is MGHDK and CDR2 is SYGVNS. V shed 3 bases and J shed 10 bases, with 13 bases lying between them. This CDR3 region has 13 residues. Written as DNA, the CDR3 is TGTGCCAGCAGTGACCGGACACCCCGACCCCAGCATTTT. Protein product: CASSDRTPRPQHF. Combining the CDR3 with reference TRBV25-1 and TRBJ1-5 gives the whole variable domain EADIYQTPRYLVIGTGKKITLECSQTMGHDKMYWYQQDPGMELHLIHYSYGVNSTEKGDLSSESTVSRIRTEHFPLTLESARPSHTSQYLCASSDRTPRPQHFGDGTRLSIL.

This chain uses TRBV9 with TRBJ1-1; TRBD1 matches 7 bases. V shed 0 bases and J 1 base; nucleotides not matched to a gene: 12. CDR1 and CDR2 from the germline V gene are SGDLS and YYNGEE. The CDR3 extends over 18 amino acids. CDR3 coding DNA: TGTGCCAGCAGCGTAGATCTTCCTGGCGACAGGGCGAACACTGAAGCTTTCTTT. The encoded protein is CASSVDLPGDRANTEAFF.

The chain couples TRBV2 to TRBJ2-2, with D tentatively TRBD2 (6 bases). CDR1 SNHLY and CDR2 FYNNEI come from the germline V gene. V was shortened by 5 bases and J by 1 base, with 11 bases between the two germline ends. The CDR3 consists of 15 residues. Here the CDR3 reads CASSPYGGNTGELFF. The CDR3 bases are TGTGCCAGCAGTCCGTACGGGGGGAACACCGGGGAGCTGTTTTTT. The variable domain in full, completed from reference TRBV2 and TRBJ2-2, reads EPEVTQTPSHQVTQMGQEVILRCVPISNHLYFYWYRQILGQKVEFLVSFYNNEISEKSEIFDDQFSVERPDGSNFTLKIRSTKLEDSAMYFCASSPYGGNTGELFFGEGSRLTVL.

The V call is TRBV14, the J call TRBJ2-7; 9 bases align to TRBD1. Germline CDR1 and CDR2: SGHDN and FVKESK. With V trimmed by 3 bases and J by 4 bases, 7 bases remained unmatched. The CDR3 loop spans 15 amino acids. CDR3 in amino acids: CASSHPGQGKYEQYF. DNA of the CDR3: TGTGCCAGCAGCCACCCGGGACAGGGCAAATACGAGCAGTACTTC.

This clone was observed once. The chain carries TRBV7-2 and TRBJ2-6, with 9 bases lining up with TRBD1. After removal of 3 bases from V and 2 bases from J, the junction contained 11 bases not matched to a gene. The CDR3 consists of 19 residues. The germline gives CDR1 SGHTA, CDR2 FQGNSA. In nucleotides, the CDR3 is TGTGCCAGCAGCTTCCCCCCGGGACAGGGTGGTGCTGGGGCCAACGTCCTGACTTTC. This translates into CASSFPPGQGGAGANVLTF.

The chain joins TRBV10-3 to TRBJ1-1; D perhaps matches TRBD1 (6 bases). Germline V gives CDR1 ENHRY, CDR2 SYGVKD. The ends were cut back, 6 bases at V and 10 bases at J, with 12 bases in the middle. The CDR3 totals 11 residues. The CDR3 DNA is TGTGCCATCAGAGCTGAAGGGGGAGCTTTCTTT. Its protein product is CAIRAEGGAFF.

J is TRBJ2-1 and V is TRBV4-2; 9 bases line up with TRBD1. This CDR3 contains 15 residues. Germline lookup yields CDR1 LGHNA and CDR2 YNFKEQ. V was pared by 4 bases and J by 6 bases, with 7 bases of the junction left unmatched. CDR3 residues: CASSPQTGGINEQFF. CDR3 DNA: TGTGCCAGCAGCCCGCAGACAGGGGGAATCAATGAGCAGTTCTTC.

This rearrangement joins TRBV5-6 to TRBJ1-2; perhaps TRBD1 as D (5 bases). V lost 3 bases, J lost 4 bases, and 13 bases lay in between. Germline V gives CDR1 SGHDT, CDR2 YYEEEE. This CDR3 has 14 amino acids. CDR3 nucleotide sequence: TGTGCCAGCAGCTGGCAACAGGAGGGCTATGGCTACACCTTC. Its translation: CASSWQQEGYGYTF.

This chain's CDR3 is CASSQTGGYGYTF. The CDR3 DNA sequence: TGTGCCAGCAGCCAGACAGGAGGCTATGGCTACACCTTC. This chain joins TRBV11-3 and TRBJ1-2, with D possibly matching TRBD1 (6 bases). Trimming cost V 5 bases and J 4 bases, with 11 bases left between them. From germline, CDR1 is SGHNT and CDR2 YENEEA. The CDR3 has 13 residues.